This T cell receptor beta chain comes out of a study of early T cells in non-severe SARS-CoV-2 infection (dated by TCRdb to about 2021). At the level of the whole study: Because TCR sequencing relied on bulk RNA taken from unsorted whole blood, pairing of alpha and beta chains was not possible.

This clonotype was counted at least ten times. What antigen it recognizes has not been identified. No base quality values were provided; no much bigger clone lies one nucleotide off. The receptor library was made with 5' RACE. Sequencing was carried out with a NextSeq 500. The TCR library protocol attached unique molecular identifiers to individual cDNA molecules to correct for sequencing error and PCR bias. Both TCR alpha and beta chains were sequenced, and tight co-correlation was observed between alpha and beta sequence abundances in each sample. As for the original processing: Decombinator V4 was used to annotate the V gene, J gene and CDR3 of the TCR sequences. Expanded TCRs were defined as changing significantly between any two time points under a Poisson model with p below 0.0001. TCR abundances were normalised to the total number of TCRs sequenced per sample and expressed as counts per million. TRAV1-2 paired with TRAJ12, TRAJ20 or TRAJ33 defined MAIT TCRs, while TRAV10 paired with TRAJ18 defined iNKT TCRs. VDJdb, accessed on 1 November 2021, was searched for TCRs annotated for CMV, EBV and SARS-CoV-2, and TCRs annotated for more than one antigen were excluded. In TCRdb, the public reads were trimmed at Q25 with fastp and aligned with MiXCR, with productive beta chains retained. Each entry merges the rows of one CDR3 protein and shows their most common DNA and genes. It is TCRdb's table, rather than the study itself, that gives the V and J calls and clone size. The sample data list about 50,000 distinct CDR3 sequences, and roughly 13% of these were observed just once. Of the sample, 10% is held by the ten largest clones.

Set within a cohort of healthcare workers in London, UK, this nested case-control study involved weekly PCR testing of nasopharyngeal swabs along with blood sampling. Healthcare workers were enrolled in the week of the UK lockdown, from 23 to 31 March 2020, and were followed every week for up to 16 weeks. Overall study results and their limits: VDJdb matching was skewed toward anti-spike CD8 responses, so virus-specific expansions were likely underestimated and private and CD4 specificities were missed.

The germline V gene supplies CDR1 SQVTM and CDR2 ANQGSEA. The CDR3 spans 14 residues, from the cysteine through the phenylalanine. Just CDR3 DNA is preserved here, 42 bases in frame from base 1. Between the V and J ends, shortened by 0 bases and 0 bases respectively, the junction contains 8 bases. This receptor chain uses TRBV29-1 and TRBJ2-5, and perhaps TRBD2 as D gene, on 5 matching bases. The receptor was derived from an adult who was a healthcare worker with PCR-confirmed SARS-CoV-2 infection or an uninfected control (not recorded which). Sequencing was performed on whole blood. CDR3 sequence: CSVEERADQETQYF. The DNA sequence follows: TGCAGCGTTGAAGAGCGGGCCGACCAAGAGACCCAGTACTTC.